This TCR beta chain was sequenced for a study of T cells of healthy individuals. TCRdb used MiXCR to reprocess the 5' RACE reads, holding one entry per CDR3 protein. Among 40,000 to 65,000 distinct CDR3 sequences listed, 14% to 15% were seen once. The receptor comes from a human donor in good health.

In nucleotides, the CDR3 is TGTGCCAGCAGTTTTGTCGCGGGAGGGCCTGAAGAGCAGTACTTC. This codes for CASSFVAGGPEEQYF. The chain has TRBV12-3 or TRBV12-4 and TRBJ2-7, with 9 nucleotides matching TRBD2. CDR3 length: 15 residues. V gave up 3 bases and J gave up 7 bases; unmatched junction bases: 10.